The 18 T cell receptor beta chains below were found in one sample sequenced in a study of blood T cell repertoires in COVID-19. Using immunoSEQ multiplex PCR, the repertoire was profiled, and TCRdb retains in-frame clones only, with some absent. This sample has 200,000 to 300,000 clones, with around 90% found just once. Material for sequencing was peripheral blood. These receptor sequences come from a woman in her sixties or seventies with COVID-19, enrolled during active disease.

Of note for this clone: Other DNA sequences within the sample encode an identical CDR3. The chain couples TRBV5-5 to TRBJ1-4; D may be TRBD1 (5 bases). Trimming pared 2 bases from V and 5 bases from J, leaving 10 bases between. The CDR3 has 14 residues. Germline V gene lookup returns CDR1 SGHKS and CDR2 YYEKEE (reference sequence). The CDR3 here is CASSFGGRNEKLFF. Here the CDR3 DNA reads TGTGCCAGCAGCTTCGGGGGGAGAAATGAAAAACTGTTTTTT.

This clone was observed a handful of times. The chain employs TRBV4-1 and TRBJ1-4; D unresolved. The CDR3 covers 14 residues. The germline V gene has CDR1 MGHRA and CDR2 YSYEKL. Trimming removed 0 bases at V and 5 bases at J, with 7 bases between. CDR3 sequence (DNA): TGCGCCAGCAGCCAAGATGGAGGGAATGAAAAACTGTTTTTT. Its protein product is CASSQDGGNEKLFF.

The CDR3 loop is CASSLAGLHEAFF. The DNA for the CDR3 is TGCGCCAGCAGCTTGGCAGGGCTTCACGAAGCTTTCTTT. V is TRBV5-1 and J is TRBJ1-1; possible D gene TRBD1, 5 bases. The CDR3 consists of 13 residues. V dropped 0 bases and J dropped 8 bases, with 11 bases sitting between them. CDR1 and CDR2 (germline): SGHRS, YFSETQ.

The chain has TRBV28 and TRBJ1-5; TRBD1 might be the D (5 bases). The CDR3 runs 16 residues. Trimming stripped 7 bases from V and 4 bases from J, with 20 bases between. The V gene's germline CDR1 is MDHEN and CDR2 SYDVKM. Here the CDR3 DNA reads TGTGCCAGCACCGCGCCAGGGTGGATTCGAAATCAGCCCCAGCATTTT. Translating gives CASTAPGWIRNQPQHF.

J is TRBJ1-1 and V is TRBV6-5; 8 positions agree with TRBD1. Germline V gene data show CDR1 as MNHEY and CDR2 as SVGAGI. With V trimmed by 5 bases and J by 4 bases, 9 bases remained unmatched. CDR3 length equals 15 residues. CDR3 sequence (DNA): TGTGCCAGCAGTACCAAGACAGGGGCAGGCACTGAAGCTTTCTTT. It codes for CASSTKTGAGTEAFF.

The DNA of the CDR3 is TGCAGCGTTGATCCAGGGCAAGGCTACACCTTC. It translates to CSVDPGQGYTF. The J gene is TRBJ1-2, the V gene TRBV29-1; D might be TRBD1 (5 bases). V was shortened by 3 bases and J by 8 bases, with 10 bases between the two germline ends. The V gene's germline CDR1 is SQVTM and CDR2 ANQGSEA. The CDR3 loop spans 11 amino acids.

This chain joins TRBV19 and TRBJ2-2, with TRBD1 as a possible D gene (7 bases). The V and J ends lost 5 bases and 7 bases respectively, with 14 bases between them. This CDR3 is built from 14 residues. CDR1 and CDR2 (germline): LNHDA, SQIVND (reference sequence). The CDR3 sequence is CASSFRGEIGELFF. CDR3 bases: TGTGCCAGTAGTTTCAGGGGGGAGATCGGGGAGCTGTTTTTT.

The chain combines TRBV6-5 with TRBJ2-2, with 7 bases fitting TRBD2. Germline CDR1 is MNHEY and CDR2 is SVGAGI. V lost 4 bases to trimming and J lost 1 base; unmatched junction nucleotides: 0. The CDR3 runs to 14 residues. The CDR3 sequence is CASSSSGNTGELFF. The CDR3 region has the DNA TGTGCCAGCAGTTCTAGCGGGAACACCGGGGAGCTGTTTTTT.

This chain connects TRBV3-1 (or the pseudogene TRBV3-2) to TRBJ2-7, with 7 bases identical to TRBD1. J was trimmed by 4 bases and V by 4 bases; bases with no gene match: 4. The CDR3 runs 13 residues. CDR1 is LGHDT, CDR2 YNNKEL, per germline (reference sequence). CDR3 sequence reads: CASSLTGFYEQYF. CDR3 sequence (DNA): TGTGCCAGCAGCCTGACAGGGTTTTACGAGCAGTACTTC.

In this sample, this clone turned up a few times. The chain has TRBV28 and TRBJ1-4, with TRBD1 matching 7 bases. Germline V gene data show CDR1 as MDHEN and CDR2 as SYDVKM. This CDR3 is built from 17 residues. After removal of 3 bases from V and 7 bases from J, the junction contained 14 bases not matched to a gene. In DNA, the CDR3 is TGTGCCAGCAGTTTGGGGAAGGGGGCAGGTCAACCTGAAAAACTGTTTTTT. It encodes CASSLGKGAGQPEKLFF.

This chain joins TRBV19 and TRBJ1-3, with D possibly TRBD1 on 5 matching bases. The V end was cut by 8 bases, the J end by 2 bases, with 19 bases between. Germline CDR1 and CDR2: LNHDA and SQIVND (reference sequence). The CDR3 is 16 amino acids. The CDR3 DNA follows: TGTGCCAGTTTCAAGGACGGAGGGGATGCTGGAAACACCATATATTTT. This translates into CASFKDGGDAGNTIYF.

This clone has only a few counts. V and J are TRBV4-2 and TRBJ2-5; D may be TRBD2 (7 bases). There are 11 residues in the CDR3. The V end lost 5 bases, the J end lost 14 bases, and 15 bases lay between the germline ends. Per the germline V gene, CDR1 is LGHNA and CDR2 is YNFKEQ. For the CDR3, the DNA is TGTGCCAGCAGCACAGGGCGGGGGCTCTACTTC. It specifies CASSTGRGLYF.

CDR3 bases: TGCAGTGCGGTACTAGCAGATACGCAGTATTTT. Protein product: CSAVLADTQYF. The chain carries TRBV20-1 and TRBJ2-3; possibly TRBD2 for D (5 bases). Germline V gene lookup returns CDR1 DFQATT and CDR2 SNEGSKA (reference sequence). CDR3 length equals 11 residues. Between the trimmed V and J ends, which lost 6 bases and 4 bases, there was a span of 8 bases.

The chain links TRBV7-2 to TRBJ2-1; D is perhaps TRBD2 (6 bases). This CDR3 contains 18 residues. Looked up from germline, CDR1 is SGHTA and CDR2 is FQGNSA. Trimming took 4 bases from V and 0 from J, leaving 19 bases between them. CDR3 in amino acids: CASSSDGLAFSSYNEQFF. CDR3 DNA sequence: TGTGCCAGCAGCTCCGACGGTCTAGCGTTTAGCTCCTACAATGAGCAGTTCTTC.

V is TRBV29-1 and J is TRBJ1-1; D not certain. The ends were cut back, 4 bases at V and 6 bases at J, with 9 bases in the middle. Germline CDR1 reads SQVTM; CDR2 reads ANQGSEA. This CDR3 is built from 11 residues. The chain's CDR3 is CSVGGRPEAFF. Here the CDR3 DNA reads TGCAGCGTTGGAGGGCGTCCTGAAGCTTTCTTT. The complete variable domain, with remaining parts taken from reference TRBV29-1 and TRBJ1-1, reads SAVISQKPSRDICQRGTSLTIQCQVDSQVTMMFWYRQQPGQSLTLIATANQGSEATYESGFVIDKFPISRPNLTFSTLTVSNMSPEDSSIYLCSVGGRPEAFFGQGTRLTVV.

The rearrangement uses TRBV15 and TRBJ2-3; no firm D call. Germline V CDR1 and CDR2: LNHNV, YYDKDF (reference sequence). There are 14 residues in the CDR3. V dropped 7 bases and J dropped 3 bases, with 14 bases sitting between them. CDR3 amino acids: CATKKLVGTDTQYF. As DNA, the CDR3 is TGTGCCACCAAGAAGCTAGTGGGTACAGATACGCAGTATTTT.

J is TRBJ2-6 and V is TRBV19; D is unclear. The CDR3 has 18 amino acids. Germline V gene lookup returns CDR1 LNHDA and CDR2 SQIVND (reference sequence). The germline V and J ends were trimmed by 4 bases and 0 bases, with 16 bases remaining between them. This chain's CDR3 is CASSKLGAGVSGANVLTF. The CDR3 DNA follows: TGTGCCAGTAGTAAGCTAGGCGCCGGAGTCTCTGGGGCCAACGTCCTGACTTTC.

Only a few counts were recorded for this clone. The chain uses TRBV5-1 and TRBJ2-7, with D possibly matching TRBD2 (5 bases). This CDR3 is built from 15 residues. V lost 7 bases to trimming and J lost 0 bases, with 17 bases between them. CDR1 and CDR2 from the germline V gene are SGHRS and YFSETQ. In DNA form, the CDR3 reads TGCGCCAGCTCCCCAAGGACTTCTAGCTCCTACGAGCAGTACTTC. Its translation is CASSPRTSSSYEQYF.